A single sample gave rise to the 2 T cell receptor beta chains below, sequenced in a study of neurological immune-mediated disorders. TCRdb analysed the 5' RACE reads with MiXCR anew, one entry per CDR3 protein. This table has tens of thousands of distinct CDR3 sequences, roughly 2.6% appearing once. Source material: PBMCs. These receptors all come from a woman aged 25-40 years with multiple sclerosis.

The sample holds many counts of this clonotype. The chain uses TRBV12-3 or TRBV12-4 and TRBJ1-1; D is uncertain. This CDR3 is built from 11 residues. Trimming removed 6 bases at V and 4 bases at J, with 6 bases between. The CDR3 DNA reads as TGTGCCAGCAGGGCCGTCACTGAAGCTTTCTTT. Translation: CASRAVTEAFF.

Ten or more counts support this clonotype. V usage is TRBV9 and J usage is TRBJ2-1; D gene ambiguous. Trimming pared 8 bases from V and 5 bases from J, leaving 11 bases between. Germline values: CDR1 SGDLS, CDR2 YYNGEE. CDR3 length: 12 residues. The CDR3 nucleotides are TGTGCCAGTACGACTGGAGACAATGAGCAGTTCTTC. Translated, it gives CASTTGDNEQFF.